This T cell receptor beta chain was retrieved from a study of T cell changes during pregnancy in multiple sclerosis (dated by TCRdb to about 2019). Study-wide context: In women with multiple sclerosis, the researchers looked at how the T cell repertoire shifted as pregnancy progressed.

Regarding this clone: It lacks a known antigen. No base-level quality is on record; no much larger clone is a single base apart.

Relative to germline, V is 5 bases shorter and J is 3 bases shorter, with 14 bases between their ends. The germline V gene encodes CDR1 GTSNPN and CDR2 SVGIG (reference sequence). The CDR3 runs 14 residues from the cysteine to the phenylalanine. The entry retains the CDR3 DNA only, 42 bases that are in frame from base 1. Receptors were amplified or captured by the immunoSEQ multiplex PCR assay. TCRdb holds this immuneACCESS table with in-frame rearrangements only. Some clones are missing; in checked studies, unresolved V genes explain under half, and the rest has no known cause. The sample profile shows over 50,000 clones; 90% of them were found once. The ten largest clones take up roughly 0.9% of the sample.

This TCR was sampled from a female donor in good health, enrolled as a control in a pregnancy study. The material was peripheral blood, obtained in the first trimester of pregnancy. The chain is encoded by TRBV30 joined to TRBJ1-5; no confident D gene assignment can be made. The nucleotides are TGTGCCTGGGGGTTAGGAGGCTACAATCAGCCCCAGCATTTT. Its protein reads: CAWGLGGYNQPQHF.